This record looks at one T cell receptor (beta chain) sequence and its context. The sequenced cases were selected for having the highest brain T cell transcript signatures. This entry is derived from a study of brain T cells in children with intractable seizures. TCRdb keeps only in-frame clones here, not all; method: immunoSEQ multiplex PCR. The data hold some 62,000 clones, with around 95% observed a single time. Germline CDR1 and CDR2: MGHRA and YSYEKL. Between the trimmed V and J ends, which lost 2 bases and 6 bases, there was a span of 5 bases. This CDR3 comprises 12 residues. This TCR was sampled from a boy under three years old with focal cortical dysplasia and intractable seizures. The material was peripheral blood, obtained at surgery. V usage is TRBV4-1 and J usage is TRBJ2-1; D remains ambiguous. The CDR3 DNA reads TGCGCCAGCAGCCAATCAGGCAATGAGCAGTTCTTC. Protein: CASSQSGNEQFF.